These 2 T cell receptor beta chains originate from one sample sequenced in a study of T cell responses to AZD1222 COVID-19 vaccine. Measured with immunoSEQ multiplex PCR; TCRdb has only the in-frame clones, and not every one. The sample holds under 150,000 clones; approximately 90% are singletons and the top ten take around 6.9%. The material sequenced was peripheral blood, taken on day 0 of AZD1222 vaccination. The receptors derive from an adult in good health.

This clone has just a few counts. This chain links TRBV29-1 with TRBJ2-6; 8 nucleotides line up with TRBD1. V lost 6 bases to trimming and J lost 0 bases; unmatched junction nucleotides: 4. The CDR3 is 15 amino acids. From germline, CDR1 is SQVTM and CDR2 ANQGSEA. The CDR3 DNA sequence: TGCAGCGTCGTGGGACAGGCCTCTGGGGCCAACGTCCTGACTTTC. This gives the protein CSVVGQASGANVLTF.

The chain combines TRBV6-2 or TRBV6-3 with TRBJ2-1; 13 bases fit TRBD2. Germline-derived CDR1 and CDR2 are MNHEY and SVGEGT. Trimming at V came to 4 bases and at J to 6 bases, leaving 12 bases not matched to a gene. The CDR3 is made up of 18 amino acids. DNA for the CDR3: TGTGCCAGCAGTTTTATCAACTGGACTAGCGGGAGTCCCAATGAGCAGTTCTTC. Translating gives CASSFINWTSGSPNEQFF.